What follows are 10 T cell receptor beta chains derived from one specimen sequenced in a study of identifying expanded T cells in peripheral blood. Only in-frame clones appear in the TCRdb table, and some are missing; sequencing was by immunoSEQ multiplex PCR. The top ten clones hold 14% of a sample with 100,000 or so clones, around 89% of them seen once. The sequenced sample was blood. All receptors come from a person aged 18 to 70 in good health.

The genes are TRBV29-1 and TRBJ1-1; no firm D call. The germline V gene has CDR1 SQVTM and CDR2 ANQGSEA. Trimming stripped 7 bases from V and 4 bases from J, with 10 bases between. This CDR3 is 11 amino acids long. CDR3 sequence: CSAMSGTEAFF. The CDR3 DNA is TGCAGCGCGATGTCCGGCACTGAAGCTTTCTTT.

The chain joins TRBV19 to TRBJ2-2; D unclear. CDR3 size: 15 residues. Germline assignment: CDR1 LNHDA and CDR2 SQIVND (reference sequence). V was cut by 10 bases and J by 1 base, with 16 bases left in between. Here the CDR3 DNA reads TGTGCCACCCCCAGAAATACGCTGAACACCGGGGAGCTGTTTTTT. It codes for CATPRNTLNTGELFF. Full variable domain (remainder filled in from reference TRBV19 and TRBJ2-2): DGGITQSPKYLFRKEGQNVTLSCEQNLNHDAMYWYRQDPGQGLRLIYYSQIVNDFQKGDIAEGYSVSREKKESFPLTVTSAQKNPTAFYLCATPRNTLNTGELFFGEGSRLTVL.

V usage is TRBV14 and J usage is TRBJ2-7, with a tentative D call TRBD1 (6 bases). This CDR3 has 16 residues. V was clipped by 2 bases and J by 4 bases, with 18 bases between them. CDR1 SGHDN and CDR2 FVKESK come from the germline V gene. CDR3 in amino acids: CASSQLDRVALYEQYF. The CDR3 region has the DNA TGTGCCAGCAGCCAACTGGACAGAGTGGCCCTATACGAGCAGTACTTC.

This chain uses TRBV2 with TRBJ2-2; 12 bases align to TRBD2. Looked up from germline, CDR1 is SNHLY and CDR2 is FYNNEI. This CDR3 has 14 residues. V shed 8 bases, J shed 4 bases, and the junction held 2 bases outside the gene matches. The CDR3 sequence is CASASGRVTGELFF. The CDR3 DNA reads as TGTGCCAGCGCTAGCGGGAGGGTCACCGGGGAGCTGTTTTTT. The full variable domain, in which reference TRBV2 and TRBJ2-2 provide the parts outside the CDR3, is EPEVTQTPSHQVTQMGQEVILRCVPISNHLYFYWYRQILGQKVEFLVSFYNNEISEKSEIFDDQFSVERPDGSNFTLKIRSTKLEDSAMYFCASASGRVTGELFFGEGSRLTVL.

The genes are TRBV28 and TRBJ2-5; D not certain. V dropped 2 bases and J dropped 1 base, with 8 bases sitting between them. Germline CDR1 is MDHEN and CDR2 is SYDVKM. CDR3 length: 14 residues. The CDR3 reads CASSLRPSQETQYF. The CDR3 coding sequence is TGTGCCAGCAGTTTAAGGCCTAGCCAAGAGACCCAGTACTTC.

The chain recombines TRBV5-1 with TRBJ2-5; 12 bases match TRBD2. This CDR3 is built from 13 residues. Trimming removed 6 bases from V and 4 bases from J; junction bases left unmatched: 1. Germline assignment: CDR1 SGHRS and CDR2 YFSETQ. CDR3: CASTSGRGETQYF. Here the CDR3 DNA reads TGCGCCAGCACTAGCGGGAGGGGAGAGACCCAGTACTTC.

The CDR3 coding sequence is TGTGCCAGCCGAGGGGCCGGTAGCACCAATGAGCAGTTCTTC. Amino acid sequence: CASRGAGSTNEQFF. The genes are TRBV28 and TRBJ2-1; D is tentatively TRBD1 or TRBD2 (5 bases each). The CDR3 spans 14 residues. The germline V and J ends were trimmed by 8 bases and 6 bases, with 17 bases remaining between them. The germline gives CDR1 MDHEN, CDR2 SYDVKM.

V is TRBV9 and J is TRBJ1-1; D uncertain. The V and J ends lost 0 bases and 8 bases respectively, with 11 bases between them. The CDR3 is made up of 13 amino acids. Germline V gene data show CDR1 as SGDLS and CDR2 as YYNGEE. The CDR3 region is CASSVGNEGEAFF. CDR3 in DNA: TGTGCCAGCAGCGTAGGGAATGAAGGAGAAGCTTTCTTT.

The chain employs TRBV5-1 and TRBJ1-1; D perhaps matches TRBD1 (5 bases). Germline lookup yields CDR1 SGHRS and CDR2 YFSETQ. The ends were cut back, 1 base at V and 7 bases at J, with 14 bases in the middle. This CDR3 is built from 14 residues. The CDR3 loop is CASSLNSGAVEAFF. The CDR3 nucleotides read TGCGCCAGCAGCTTGAATTCCGGGGCGGTTGAAGCTTTCTTT.

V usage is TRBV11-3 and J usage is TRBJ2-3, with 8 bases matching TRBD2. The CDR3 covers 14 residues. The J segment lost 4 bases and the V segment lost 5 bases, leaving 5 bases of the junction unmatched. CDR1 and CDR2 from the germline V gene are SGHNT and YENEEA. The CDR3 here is CASSPGLAADTQYF. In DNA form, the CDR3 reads TGTGCCAGCAGCCCCGGACTAGCTGCAGATACGCAGTATTTT.